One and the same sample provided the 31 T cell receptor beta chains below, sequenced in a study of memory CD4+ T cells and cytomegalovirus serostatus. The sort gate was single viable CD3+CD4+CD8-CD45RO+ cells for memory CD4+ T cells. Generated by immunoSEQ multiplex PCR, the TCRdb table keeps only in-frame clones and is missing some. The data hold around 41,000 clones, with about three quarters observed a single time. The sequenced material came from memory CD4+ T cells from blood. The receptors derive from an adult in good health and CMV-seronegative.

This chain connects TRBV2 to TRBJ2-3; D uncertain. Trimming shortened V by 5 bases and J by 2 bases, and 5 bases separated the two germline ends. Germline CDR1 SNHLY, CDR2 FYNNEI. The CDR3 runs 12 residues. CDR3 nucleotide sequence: TGTGCCAGCAGTCCTACCACAGATACGCAGTATTTT. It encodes CASSPTTDTQYF.

Here the CDR3 DNA reads TGTGCCAGTAGTCTCGGAATCAGGGCTCTGGGAGAGACCCAGTACTTC. Protein: CASSLGIRALGETQYF. V is TRBV19 and J is TRBJ2-5; D perhaps matches TRBD1 (5 bases). Deletions cut 5 bases from V and 4 bases from J, with 20 bases between. This CDR3 contains 16 residues. The germline V gene encodes CDR1 LNHDA and CDR2 SQIVND (reference sequence).

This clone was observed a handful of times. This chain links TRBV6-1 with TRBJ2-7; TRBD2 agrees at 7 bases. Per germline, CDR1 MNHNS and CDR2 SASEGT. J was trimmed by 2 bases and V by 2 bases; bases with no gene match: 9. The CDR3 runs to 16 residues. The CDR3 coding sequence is TGTGCCAGCAGTGAAAGAAGGAGGGACTATACCTACGAGCAGTACTTC. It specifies CASSERRRDYTYEQYF.

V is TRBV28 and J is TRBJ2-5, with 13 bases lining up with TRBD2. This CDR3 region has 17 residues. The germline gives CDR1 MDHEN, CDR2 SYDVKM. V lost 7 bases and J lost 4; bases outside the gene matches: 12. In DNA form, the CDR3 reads TGTGCCAGCAAGTCTCTTACGACTAGCGGGAGGCGAGAGACCCAGTACTTC. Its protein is CASKSLTTSGRRETQYF.

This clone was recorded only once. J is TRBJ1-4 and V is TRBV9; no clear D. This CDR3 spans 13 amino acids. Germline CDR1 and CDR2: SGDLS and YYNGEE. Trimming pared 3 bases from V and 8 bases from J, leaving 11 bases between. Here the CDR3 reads CASSATSSEKLFF. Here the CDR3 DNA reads TGTGCCAGCAGCGCCACCTCGAGCGAAAAACTGTTTTTT.

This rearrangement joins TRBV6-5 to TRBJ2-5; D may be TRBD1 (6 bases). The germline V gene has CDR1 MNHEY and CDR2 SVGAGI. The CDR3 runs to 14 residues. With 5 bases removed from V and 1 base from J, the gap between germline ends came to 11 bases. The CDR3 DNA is TGTGCCAGCAGTCTACAGGGTCCCCAAGAGACCCAGTACTTC. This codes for CASSLQGPQETQYF.

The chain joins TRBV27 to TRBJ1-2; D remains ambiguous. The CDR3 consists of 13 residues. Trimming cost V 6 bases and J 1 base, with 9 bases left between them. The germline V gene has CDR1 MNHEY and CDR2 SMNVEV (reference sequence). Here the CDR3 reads CASSPHRNYGYTF. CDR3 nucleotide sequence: TGTGCCAGCAGCCCCCACCGTAACTATGGCTACACCTTC.

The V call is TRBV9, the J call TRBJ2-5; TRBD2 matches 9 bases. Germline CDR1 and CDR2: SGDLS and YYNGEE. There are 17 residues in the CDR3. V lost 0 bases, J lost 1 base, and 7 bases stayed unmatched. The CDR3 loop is CASSVGASGTFQETQYF. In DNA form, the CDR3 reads TGTGCCAGCAGCGTAGGTGCTAGCGGGACCTTCCAAGAGACCCAGTACTTC.

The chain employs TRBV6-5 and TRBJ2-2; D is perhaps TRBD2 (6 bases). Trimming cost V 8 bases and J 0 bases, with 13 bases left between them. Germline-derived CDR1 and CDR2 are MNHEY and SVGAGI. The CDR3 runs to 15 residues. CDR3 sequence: CASGAGSPNTGELFF. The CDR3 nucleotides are TGTGCCAGCGGGGCCGGGAGTCCGAACACCGGGGAGCTGTTTTTT.

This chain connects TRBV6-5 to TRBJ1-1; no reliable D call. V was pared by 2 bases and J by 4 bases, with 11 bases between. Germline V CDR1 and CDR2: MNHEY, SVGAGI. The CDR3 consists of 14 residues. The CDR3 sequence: CASSYLRETTEAFF. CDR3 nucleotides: TGTGCCAGCAGTTACCTAAGGGAGACCACTGAAGCTTTCTTT.

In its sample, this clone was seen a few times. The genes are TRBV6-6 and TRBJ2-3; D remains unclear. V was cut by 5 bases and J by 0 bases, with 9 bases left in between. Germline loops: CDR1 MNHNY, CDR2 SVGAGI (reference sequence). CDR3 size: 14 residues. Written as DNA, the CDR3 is TGTGCCAGCAGTGTGGACGGTAGCACAGATACGCAGTATTTT. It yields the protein CASSVDGSTDTQYF.

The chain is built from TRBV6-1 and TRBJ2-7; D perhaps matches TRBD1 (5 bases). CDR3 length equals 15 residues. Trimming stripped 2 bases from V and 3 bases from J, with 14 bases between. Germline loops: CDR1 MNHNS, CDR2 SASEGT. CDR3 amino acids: CASSEQAQGYYEQYV. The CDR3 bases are TGTGCCAGCAGTGAACAGGCCCAGGGTTACTACGAGCAGTACGTC.

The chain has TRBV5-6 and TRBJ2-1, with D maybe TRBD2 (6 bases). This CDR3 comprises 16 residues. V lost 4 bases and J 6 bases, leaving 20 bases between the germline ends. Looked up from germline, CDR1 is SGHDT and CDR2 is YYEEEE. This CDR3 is CASSGPGPLGGNEQFF. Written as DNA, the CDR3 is TGTGCCAGCAGCGGTCCGGGACCCCTCGGGGGCAATGAGCAGTTCTTC.

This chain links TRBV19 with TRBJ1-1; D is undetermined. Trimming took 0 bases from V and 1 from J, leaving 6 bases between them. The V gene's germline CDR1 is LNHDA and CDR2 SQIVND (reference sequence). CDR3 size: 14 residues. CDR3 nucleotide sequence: TGTGCCAGTAGTATAGAGAACACGAACACTGAAGCTTTCTTT. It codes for CASSIENTNTEAFF.

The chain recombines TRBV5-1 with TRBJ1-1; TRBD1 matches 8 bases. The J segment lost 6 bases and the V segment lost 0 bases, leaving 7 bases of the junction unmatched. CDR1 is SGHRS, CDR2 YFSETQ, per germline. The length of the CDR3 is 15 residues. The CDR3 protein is CASSLDRTGLSEAFF. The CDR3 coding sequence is TGCGCCAGCAGCTTGGATCGGACAGGGTTGTCTGAAGCTTTCTTT.

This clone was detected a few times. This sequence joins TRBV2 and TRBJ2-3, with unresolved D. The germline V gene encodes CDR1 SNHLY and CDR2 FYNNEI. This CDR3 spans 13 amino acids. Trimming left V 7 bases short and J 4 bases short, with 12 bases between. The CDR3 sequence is CASNLGPADTQYF. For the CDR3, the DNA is TGTGCCAGCAACCTCGGGCCGGCAGATACGCAGTATTTT.

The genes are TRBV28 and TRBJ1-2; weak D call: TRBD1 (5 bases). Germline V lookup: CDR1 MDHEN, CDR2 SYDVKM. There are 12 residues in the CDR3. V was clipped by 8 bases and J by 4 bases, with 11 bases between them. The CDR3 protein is CASAQDGYGYTF. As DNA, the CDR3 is TGTGCCAGCGCACAGGATGGCTATGGCTACACCTTC.

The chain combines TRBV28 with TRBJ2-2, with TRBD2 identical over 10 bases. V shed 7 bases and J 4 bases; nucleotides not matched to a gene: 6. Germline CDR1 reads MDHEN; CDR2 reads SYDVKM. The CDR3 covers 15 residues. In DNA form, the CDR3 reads TGTGCCAGCACTCCCCTAGCGGGAGCCACCGGGGAGCTGTTTTTT. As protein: CASTPLAGATGELFF.

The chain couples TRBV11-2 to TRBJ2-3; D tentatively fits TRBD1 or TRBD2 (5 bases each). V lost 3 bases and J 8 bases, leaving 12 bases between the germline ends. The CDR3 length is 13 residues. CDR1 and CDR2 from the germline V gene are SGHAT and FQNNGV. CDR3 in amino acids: CASSFQGEGTQYF. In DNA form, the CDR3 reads TGTGCCAGCAGCTTCCAGGGTGAGGGTACGCAGTATTTT.

The CDR3 spells CASSYRTVDQPQHF. CDR3 nucleotide sequence: TGTGCCAGCAGTTACAGGACAGTCGATCAGCCCCAGCATTTT. The genes are TRBV6-5 and TRBJ1-5; perhaps TRBD1 as D (6 bases). Germline values: CDR1 MNHEY, CDR2 SVGAGI. This CDR3 comprises 14 residues. V dropped 2 bases and J dropped 5 bases, with 10 bases sitting between them.

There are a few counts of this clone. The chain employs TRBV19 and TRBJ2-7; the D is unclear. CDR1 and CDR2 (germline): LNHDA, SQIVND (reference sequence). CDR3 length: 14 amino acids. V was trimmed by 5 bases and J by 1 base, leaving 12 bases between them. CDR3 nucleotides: TGTGCCAGTAGTTACAGACTGATTTCCTACGAGCAGTACTTC. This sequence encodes CASSYRLISYEQYF.

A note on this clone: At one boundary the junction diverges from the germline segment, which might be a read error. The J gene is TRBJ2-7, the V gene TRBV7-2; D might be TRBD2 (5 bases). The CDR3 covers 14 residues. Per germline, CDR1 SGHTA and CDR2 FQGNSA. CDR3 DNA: TGTGCCAGCAGCTTAGGAGCGGACTCCTCCGAGCAGTACTTC. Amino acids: CASSLGADSSEQYF.

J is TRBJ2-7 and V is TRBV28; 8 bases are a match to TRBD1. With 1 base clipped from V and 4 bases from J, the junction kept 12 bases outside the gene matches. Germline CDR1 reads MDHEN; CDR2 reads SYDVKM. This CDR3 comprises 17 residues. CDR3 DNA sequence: TGTGCCAGCAGTTTATTATTCTCCGGGACAGGCGCGTACGAGCAGTACTTC. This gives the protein CASSLLFSGTGAYEQYF.

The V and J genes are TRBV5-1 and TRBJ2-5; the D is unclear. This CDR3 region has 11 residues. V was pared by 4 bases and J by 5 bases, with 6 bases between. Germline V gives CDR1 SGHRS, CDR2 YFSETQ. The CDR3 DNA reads TGCGCCAGCAGCGTAGGCGAGACCCAGTACTTC. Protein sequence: CASSVGETQYF.

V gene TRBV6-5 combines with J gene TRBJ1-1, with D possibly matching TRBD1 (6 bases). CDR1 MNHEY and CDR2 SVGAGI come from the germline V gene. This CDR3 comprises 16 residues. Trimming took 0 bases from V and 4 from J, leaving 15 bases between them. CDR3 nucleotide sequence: TGTGCCAGCAGTTACTCCCCGGGGGCGAGAGCCACTGAAGCTTTCTTT. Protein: CASSYSPGARATEAFF.

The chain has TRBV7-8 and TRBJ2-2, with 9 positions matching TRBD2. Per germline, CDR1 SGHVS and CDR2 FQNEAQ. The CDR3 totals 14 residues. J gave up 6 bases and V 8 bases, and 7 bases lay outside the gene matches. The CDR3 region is CASGVREGSGELFF. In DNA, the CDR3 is TGTGCCAGCGGCGTGCGGGAGGGTTCCGGGGAGCTGTTTTTT. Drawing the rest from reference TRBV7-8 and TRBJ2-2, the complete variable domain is GAGVSQSPRYKVAKRGQDVALRCDPISGHVSLFWYQQALGQGPEFLTYFQNEAQLDKSGLPSDRFFAERPEGSVSTLKIQRTQQEDSAVYLCASGVREGSGELFFGEGSRLTVL.

DNA for the CDR3: TGCGCCAGCAGCTTCACAGGGTTAAACACCGGGGAGCTGTTTTTT. The encoded protein is CASSFTGLNTGELFF. The rearrangement joins TRBV5-1 to TRBJ2-2, with D possibly TRBD1 on 6 matching bases. The germline V gene has CDR1 SGHRS and CDR2 YFSETQ. Trimming cost V 2 bases and J 2 bases, with 10 bases left between them. There are 15 residues in the CDR3.

Written as DNA, the CDR3 is TGTGCCAGCAGCCTGAGGACAGGGAAGGATACGCAGTATTTT. This codes for CASSLRTGKDTQYF. The V gene is TRBV7-6, the J gene TRBJ2-3; TRBD1 aligns across 8 bases. Germline CDR1 SGHVS, CDR2 FNYEAQ. This CDR3 has 14 residues. The V segment lost 5 bases and the J segment 6 bases; nucleotides outside the gene matches: 7.

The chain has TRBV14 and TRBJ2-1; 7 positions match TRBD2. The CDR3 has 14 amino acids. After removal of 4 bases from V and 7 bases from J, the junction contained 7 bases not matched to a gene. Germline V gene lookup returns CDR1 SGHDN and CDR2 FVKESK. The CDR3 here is CASSRTSAGNEQFF. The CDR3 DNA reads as TGTGCCAGCAGCCGGACGTCAGCGGGAAATGAGCAGTTCTTC.

CDR3 region: CASSLAGTALGTGELFF. For the CDR3, the DNA is TGTGCCAGCAGCCTAGCGGGCACAGCATTGGGCACCGGGGAGCTGTTTTTT. The chain recombines TRBV2 with TRBJ2-2, with 8 positions matching TRBD2. The CDR3 is made up of 17 amino acids. V dropped 6 bases and J dropped 4; count of bases not matched to a gene: 13. From germline, CDR1 is SNHLY and CDR2 FYNNEI. The full variable domain, rest sourced from reference TRBV2 and TRBJ2-2, is EPEVTQTPSHQVTQMGQEVILRCVPISNHLYFYWYRQILGQKVEFLVSFYNNEISEKSEIFDDQFSVERPDGSNFTLKIRSTKLEDSAMYFCASSLAGTALGTGELFFGEGSRLTVL.

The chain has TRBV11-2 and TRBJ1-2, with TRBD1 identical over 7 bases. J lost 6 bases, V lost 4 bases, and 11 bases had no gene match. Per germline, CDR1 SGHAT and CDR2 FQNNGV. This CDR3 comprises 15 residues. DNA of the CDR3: TGTGCCAGCAGCTCTCCGGCTCGGACAGGCAATGGCTACACCTTC. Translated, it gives CASSSPARTGNGYTF.